The following is a TCR beta chain sequence with its context. This clonotype showed up just a few times. Which antigen it targets is not known. Base qualities were left out, and no much larger clone turns up one base away. V lost 5 bases and J lost 3 bases; the stretch between them is 15 bases long. The CDR3 measures 15 amino acids from cysteine to phenylalanine. Of all the DNA, just the CDR3 is kept, 45 bases in frame from base 1. From a lookup of the germline V gene, CDR1 and CDR2 are SGHVS and FQNEAQ. The receptor library was made with RT-PCR. Data came from an Illumina HiSeq 2500. The public reads were reprocessed in TCRdb via fastp at Q25 and MiXCR, keeping in-frame beta chains. Each entry is one CDR3 protein sequence, shown with its most common DNA and genes. The sample data list roughly 710,000 distinct CDR3 sequences, and around 13% of these were observed just once. The ten largest clones capture less than 9% of the sample.

This record belongs to a study of response to subunit inactivated influenza vaccine (dated by TCRdb to 2016 to 2018). For the study in its entirety: To follow how T cells responded to a trivalent subunit inactivated influenza vaccine, the researchers relied on deep quantitative profiling of the T cell receptor repertoire.

Results and caveats for the whole study, not just this receptor: According to the authors, only a limited number of new T cells may be recruited by each seasonal influenza vaccination.

This TCR was sampled from a man aged 50 to 60 who received an inactivated influenza vaccine. Donor details come from another sample of the same person, matched by shared clones. This specimen consisted of PBMCs from blood, obtained around 14 days before vaccination. Recombination joined TRBV7-8 with TRBJ2-3, and TRBD1 may be the D gene, going by 5 matching bases. The CDR3 protein is CASSPRAGRTDTQYF. The DNA is TGTGCCAGCAGCCCTCGGGCAGGGCGAACAGATACGCAGTATTTT.